A single sample is the source of the 32 T cell receptor beta chains below, sequenced in a study of cytomegalovirus exposure and HLA in healthy donors. The PCR ran on 60 Vbeta and 13 Jbeta primers. Sequenced by immunoSEQ multiplex PCR; TCRdb stores in-frame clones only, minus some. The table lists 110,000 to 150,000 clones, roughly 78% of them singletons. Sequencing was done on a sample of PBMCs. Receptor source: a man between 18 and 29 years old in good health and CMV-seropositive.

This clone was seen more than once but under ten times. The chain combines TRBV29-1 with TRBJ1-2, with TRBD1 as a possible D gene (5 bases). The V and J ends lost 0 bases and 4 bases respectively, with 15 bases between them. This CDR3 is built from 15 residues. The V gene's germline CDR1 is SQVTM and CDR2 ANQGSEA. The CDR3 nucleotides read TGCAGCGTTGAAGATCTTAAAGGGGATCCCTATGGCTACACCTTC. Encoded protein: CSVEDLKGDPYGYTF.

This clone was counted a single time. The chain has TRBV30 and TRBJ1-2, with D hard to call. Germline-derived CDR1 and CDR2 are GTSNPN and SVGIG (reference sequence). Trimming cost V 1 base and J 0 bases, with 9 bases left between them. The CDR3 length is 14 residues. In nucleotides, the CDR3 is TGTGCCTGGAGTGGAGATCGAGCTAACTATGGCTACACCTTC. Translated, it gives CAWSGDRANYGYTF.

A few counts support this clone. The chain carries TRBV18 and TRBJ2-7, with 9 bases fitting TRBD1. The germline V gene has CDR1 KGHSH and CDR2 LQKENI. The J segment lost 3 bases and the V segment lost 3 bases, leaving 3 bases of the junction unmatched. The CDR3 contains 14 residues. The CDR3 DNA reads TGTGCCAGCTCACCCGGGACAGGGCTCTACGAGCAGTACTTC. Translating it yields CASSPGTGLYEQYF.

The rearrangement links TRBV7-2 to TRBJ1-4; tentatively, D is TRBD1 (6 bases). The V end was cut by 3 bases, the J end by 0 bases, with 14 bases between. Germline V lookup: CDR1 SGHTA, CDR2 FQGNSA. The CDR3 is 17 amino acids. As DNA, the CDR3 is TGTGCCAGCAGCTTCCACAGGGACCCCGCAACTAATGAAAAACTGTTTTTT. This translates into CASSFHRDPATNEKLFF.

CDR3 protein: CASSWDRGSSGDGYTF. In nucleotides, the CDR3 is TGTGCCAGTAGTTGGGACAGGGGCTCATCCGGAGATGGCTACACCTTC. This chain connects TRBV19 to TRBJ1-2, with 10 bases fitting TRBD1. Germline V gives CDR1 LNHDA, CDR2 SQIVND (reference sequence). V lost 5 bases, J lost 6 bases, and 12 bases stayed unmatched. The CDR3 totals 16 residues.

Comments on this clone: One junction end does not reproduce the germline sequence, and a read error may be involved. The J gene is TRBJ2-3, the V gene TRBV28, with 12 nucleotides matching TRBD1. The CDR3 spans 12 residues. Germline V gives CDR1 MDHEN, CDR2 SYDVKM. The CDR3 region is CASGAGTGGESF. The CDR3 DNA reads as TGTGCCAGCGGTGCCGGGACAGGGGGCGAATCGTTT.

The chain is built from TRBV27 and TRBJ2-3; 10 positions match TRBD2. This CDR3 region has 16 residues. The germline V gene encodes CDR1 MNHEY and CDR2 SMNVEV (reference sequence). V trimming: 6 bases; J trimming: 0 bases; junction bases outside the gene matches: 6. The CDR3 DNA sequence: TGTGCCAGCAGCCGCGGACTAGCGGTAAGCACAGATACGCAGTATTTT. It codes for CASSRGLAVSTDTQYF.

The chain has TRBV19 and TRBJ2-5, with 7 bases that match TRBD1. The J call may be faulty, since TRBJ2-7 better matches the DNA end. Germline CDR1 LNHDA, CDR2 SQIVND (reference sequence). The CDR3 is made up of 13 amino acids. The chain's CDR3 is CASSPGTANEQYF. DNA of the CDR3: TGTGCCAGTAGTCCTGGGACAGCCAACGAGCAGTACTTC.

This rearrangement joins TRBV14 to TRBJ2-3; 7 positions match TRBD2. V was pared by 4 bases and J by 2 bases, with 12 bases of the junction left unmatched. This CDR3 is 17 amino acids long. The germline V gene has CDR1 SGHDN and CDR2 FVKESK. CDR3 sequence reads: CASSRTVGGRFTDTQYF. The CDR3 coding sequence is TGTGCCAGCAGCCGAACGGTGGGCGGGAGATTCACAGATACGCAGTATTTT. The full variable domain, with the rest looked up from reference TRBV14 and TRBJ2-3, is EAGVTQFPSHSVIEKGQTVTLRCDPISGHDNLYWYRRVMGKEIKFLLHFVKESKQDESGMPNNRFLAERTGGTYSTLKVQPAELEDSGVYFCASSRTVGGRFTDTQYFGPGTRLTVL.

The genes are TRBV2 and TRBJ2-3; no firm D call. The germline V and J ends were trimmed by 6 bases and 3 bases, with 10 bases remaining between them. Germline CDR1 is SNHLY and CDR2 is FYNNEI. This CDR3 has 13 residues. CDR3 sequence reads: CASRRGYTDTQYF. In DNA, the CDR3 is TGTGCCAGCAGGCGAGGATATACAGATACGCAGTATTTT.

This clone appeared once. This rearrangement joins TRBV5-6 to TRBJ1-5; TRBD1 is a possible D gene (6 bases). Trimming removed 2 bases at V and 2 bases at J, with 8 bases between. There are 14 residues in the CDR3. CDR1 SGHDT and CDR2 YYEEEE come from the germline V gene. This CDR3 is CASSFYRGNQPQHF. For the CDR3, the DNA is TGTGCCAGCAGCTTCTACAGGGGCAATCAGCCCCAGCATTTT.

The rearrangement joins TRBV28 to TRBJ1-5; D is uncertain. CDR3 length equals 16 residues. Germline V lookup: CDR1 MDHEN, CDR2 SYDVKM. The V end lost 5 bases, the J end lost 5 bases, and 19 bases lay between the germline ends. CDR3 bases: TGTGCCAGCAGTCCCGCTTTATGGGGAGGAGATCAGCCCCAGCATTTT. Translated: CASSPALWGGDQPQHF.

This clone has just a few counts. The chain links TRBV5-1 to TRBJ2-5; TRBD1 might be the D (5 bases). This CDR3 comprises 14 residues. The V and J ends lost 4 bases and 0 bases respectively, with 10 bases between them. CDR1 and CDR2 from the germline V gene are SGHRS and YFSETQ. This CDR3 reads CASSDDSNQETQYF. The CDR3 nucleotides read TGCGCCAGCAGCGACGACAGCAACCAAGAGACCCAGTACTTC.

V and J are TRBV27 and TRBJ2-5; 8 positions match TRBD2. The CDR3 is made up of 16 amino acids. The germline V gene has CDR1 MNHEY and CDR2 SMNVEV (reference sequence). Trimming at V came to 7 bases and at J to 4 bases, leaving 14 bases not matched to a gene. The CDR3 spells CASTGGRSGSLETQYF. As DNA, the CDR3 is TGTGCCAGCACCGGCGGGCGGAGCGGGAGTTTAGAGACCCAGTACTTC.

This clone was seen just once. The gene calls are TRBV5-1 and TRBJ1-3; 7 positions match TRBD1. The V segment lost 6 bases and the J segment 7 bases; nucleotides outside the gene matches: 10. CDR1 and CDR2 (germline): SGHRS, YFSETQ. CDR3 size: 14 residues. The CDR3 DNA reads TGCGCCAGCACCGATCACAGGGGAGACAACACCATATATTTT. As protein: CASTDHRGDNTIYF. The full variable domain, rest sourced from reference TRBV5-1 and TRBJ1-3, is KAGVTQTPRYLIKTRGQQVTLSCSPISGHRSVSWYQQTPGQGLQFLFEYFSETQRNKGNFPGRFSGRQFSNSRSEMNVSTLELGDSALYLCASTDHRGDNTIYFGEGSWLTVV.

The J gene is TRBJ2-7, the V gene TRBV6-5; 7 nucleotides line up with TRBD2. The CDR3 consists of 15 residues. Germline V gene sequence: CDR1 MNHEY, CDR2 SVGAGI. V lost 2 bases to trimming and J lost 4 bases; unmatched junction nucleotides: 8. The CDR3 DNA follows: TGTGCCAGCAGTTACGACGCGGGAGCGATATACGAGCAGTACTTC. Protein product: CASSYDAGAIYEQYF.

The chain has TRBV7-9 and TRBJ2-2; possible D gene TRBD2, 6 bases. The length of the CDR3 is 14 residues. V gave up 5 bases and J gave up 2 bases, with 9 bases separating them. CDR1 and CDR2 (germline): SEHNR, FQNEAQ (reference sequence). The CDR3 is CASSGTYNTGELFF. CDR3 sequence (DNA): TGTGCCAGCAGCGGGACTTATAACACCGGGGAGCTGTTTTTT.

V gene TRBV6-1 combines with J gene TRBJ1-2, with a tentative D call TRBD1 (5 bases). V gave up 0 bases and J gave up 8 bases, with 13 bases separating them. Germline loops: CDR1 MNHNS, CDR2 SASEGT. The CDR3 loop spans 14 amino acids. CDR3 residues: CASSEALWGYGYTF. Written as DNA, the CDR3 is TGTGCCAGCAGTGAAGCGCTATGGGGCTACGGCTACACCTTC.

The table lists this clone with a count of one. This chain links TRBV5-1 with TRBJ2-2; a weak D match, TRBD1 (5 bases). Looked up from germline, CDR1 is SGHRS and CDR2 is YFSETQ. V was clipped by 4 bases and J by 0 bases, with 22 bases between them. The CDR3 length is 19 residues. Here the CDR3 reads CASSGVTIGQRSNTGELFF. The CDR3 DNA follows: TGCGCCAGCAGCGGAGTAACTATAGGACAACGATCGAACACCGGGGAGCTGTTTTTT. The entire variable domain, with the rest obtained from reference TRBV5-1 and TRBJ2-2, is as follows: KAGVTQTPRYLIKTRGQQVTLSCSPISGHRSVSWYQQTPGQGLQFLFEYFSETQRNKGNFPGRFSGRQFSNSRSEMNVSTLELGDSALYLCASSGVTIGQRSNTGELFFGEGSRLTVL.

The chain links TRBV6-5 to TRBJ1-4; D is perhaps TRBD1 (5 bases). The CDR3 has 15 residues. The germline V and J ends were trimmed by 0 bases and 2 bases, with 7 bases remaining between them. Germline assignment: CDR1 MNHEY and CDR2 SVGAGI. This CDR3 is CASSYSRGTNEKLFF. CDR3 nucleotide sequence: TGTGCCAGCAGTTACTCGCGGGGGACTAATGAAAAACTGTTTTTT.

This rearrangement joins TRBV7-6 to TRBJ2-1; 11 bases align to TRBD2. Germline V gene lookup returns CDR1 SGHVS and CDR2 FNYEAQ. Losses at the gene ends were 4 bases for V and 2 bases for J; bases not matched to a gene: 19. CDR3 length: 21 amino acids. The CDR3 DNA follows: TGTGCCAGCAGCTCGCCCCCCCCGGGACTAGCGGCCAGTGGACCCTACAATGAGCAGTTCTTC. It encodes CASSSPPPGLAASGPYNEQFF.

The chain uses TRBV29-1 and TRBJ2-7, with a tentative D call TRBD1 (6 bases). Between the trimmed V and J ends, which lost 0 bases and 3 bases, there was a span of 9 bases. The CDR3 has 13 residues. Germline V lookup: CDR1 SQVTM, CDR2 ANQGSEA. DNA of the CDR3: TGCAGCGTTGAAGATCTGGACAGCTACGAGCAGTACTTC. This codes for CSVEDLDSYEQYF.

The chain combines TRBV28 with TRBJ1-1; D uncertain. The V and J ends lost 8 bases and 8 bases respectively, with 18 bases between them. The CDR3 is 13 amino acids. Germline values: CDR1 MDHEN, CDR2 SYDVKM. CDR3 coding DNA: TGTGCCAGCTCTCGCGGGTTCCCCCTGGAAGCTTTCTTT. Protein sequence: CASSRGFPLEAFF.

A single count supports this clone. This chain connects TRBV29-1 to TRBJ1-1, with a weak D call TRBD1 (5 bases). The CDR3 sequence is 13 residues long. Germline-derived CDR1 and CDR2 are SQVTM and ANQGSEA. V was shortened by 4 bases and J by 4 bases, with 13 bases between the two germline ends. CDR3 in amino acids: CSVVGRGRTEAFF. CDR3 in DNA: TGCAGCGTTGTCGGGAGGGGACGCACTGAAGCTTTCTTT.

The chain joins TRBV2 to TRBJ1-5; no clear D gene. Between the trimmed V and J ends, which lost 0 bases and 9 bases, there was a span of 6 bases. This CDR3 contains 12 residues. Germline V gene data show CDR1 as SNHLY and CDR2 as FYNNEI. Here the CDR3 DNA reads TGTGCCAGCAGTGAAGCAGTCGGGCCCCAGCATTTT. Translated, it gives CASSEAVGPQHF.

This chain connects TRBV20-1 to TRBJ2-5; D call uncertain. Per germline, CDR1 DFQATT and CDR2 SNEGSKA (reference sequence). The CDR3 totals 9 residues. The ends were cut back, 8 bases at V and 5 bases at J, with 6 bases in the middle. CDR3 loop: CSPRETQYF. In DNA, the CDR3 is TGCAGTCCGAGGGAGACCCAGTACTTC.

The chain recombines TRBV4-1 with TRBJ2-2, with 7 positions matching TRBD1. Trimming cost V 4 bases and J 2 bases; bases outside gene matches: 4. The germline CDR1 and CDR2 sequences are MGHRA and YSYEKL. This CDR3 is built from 15 residues. CDR3 amino acids: CASSPTGSNTGELFF. The CDR3 coding sequence is TGCGCCAGCAGCCCGACAGGGTCCAACACCGGGGAGCTGTTTTTT.

The chain links TRBV7-9 to TRBJ2-7; D might be TRBD1 (6 bases). The CDR3 runs to 15 residues. Germline assignment: CDR1 SEHNR and CDR2 FQNEAQ (reference sequence). The V and J ends lost 4 bases and 2 bases respectively, with 15 bases between them. The CDR3 DNA reads as TGTGCCAGCAGCTCGCCCCACAGGGTACCCTACGAGCAGTACTTC. It codes for CASSSPHRVPYEQYF.

Here the CDR3 DNA reads TGTGCCAGCAGGACCGGACAGGGTGTGGAGACCCAGTACTTC. Amino acid sequence: CASRTGQGVETQYF. The V call is TRBV28, the J call TRBJ2-5, with TRBD1 identical over 8 bases. CDR3 length equals 14 residues. V was clipped by 6 bases and J by 5 bases; unmatched bases: 8. CDR1 MDHEN and CDR2 SYDVKM come from the germline V gene.

The chain uses TRBV10-1 and TRBJ1-5; TRBD1 matches at 7 bases. Germline CDR1 WNHNN, CDR2 SYGVQD (reference sequence). The CDR3 loop spans 13 amino acids. V shed 5 bases and J 7 bases; nucleotides not matched to a gene: 5. CDR3 in amino acids: CASSPTGEQPQHF. The CDR3 DNA sequence: TGCGCCAGCAGTCCTACAGGGGAACAGCCCCAGCATTTT.

The J gene is TRBJ2-2, the V gene TRBV25-1; the D is unclear. Trimming took 0 bases from V and 4 from J, leaving 6 bases between them. This CDR3 is built from 14 residues. Germline V gene data show CDR1 as MGHDK and CDR2 as SYGVNS. In DNA, the CDR3 is TGTGCCAGCAGTGAATATTCCCTCACCGGGGAGCTGTTTTTT. Translation: CASSEYSLTGELFF.

The gene calls are TRBV7-2 and TRBJ2-2; possible D gene TRBD1, 6 bases. Germline V CDR1 and CDR2: SGHTA, FQGNSA. The CDR3 runs to 13 residues. V lost 5 bases, J lost 6 bases, and 10 bases lay in between. In DNA, the CDR3 is TGTGCCAGCAGCGAGGACAGCCCCGGGGAGCTGTTTTTT. It translates to CASSEDSPGELFF.